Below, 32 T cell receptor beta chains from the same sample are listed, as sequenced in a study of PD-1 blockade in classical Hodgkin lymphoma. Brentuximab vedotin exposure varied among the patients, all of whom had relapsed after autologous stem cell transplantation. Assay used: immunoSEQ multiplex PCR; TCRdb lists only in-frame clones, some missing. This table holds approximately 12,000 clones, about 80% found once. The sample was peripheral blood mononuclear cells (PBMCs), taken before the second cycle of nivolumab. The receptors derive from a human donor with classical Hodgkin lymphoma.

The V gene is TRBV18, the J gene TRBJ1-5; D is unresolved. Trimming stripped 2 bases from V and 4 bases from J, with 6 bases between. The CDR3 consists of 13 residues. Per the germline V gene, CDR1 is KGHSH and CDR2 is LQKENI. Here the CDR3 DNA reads TGTGCCAGCTCACCAGCCAGGAATCAGCCCCAGCATTTT. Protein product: CASSPARNQPQHF.

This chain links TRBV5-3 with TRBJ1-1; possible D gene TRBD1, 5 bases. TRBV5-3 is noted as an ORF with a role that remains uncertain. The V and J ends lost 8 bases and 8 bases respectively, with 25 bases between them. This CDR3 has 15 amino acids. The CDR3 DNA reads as TGTGCCAGCAGCGCCCCGGGCACCATTTGGGGGGAAGCTTTCTTT. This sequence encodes CASSAPGTIWGEAFF.

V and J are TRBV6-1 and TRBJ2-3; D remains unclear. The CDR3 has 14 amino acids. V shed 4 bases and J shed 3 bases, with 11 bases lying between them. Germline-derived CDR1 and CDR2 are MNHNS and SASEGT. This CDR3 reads CASSVQPGTDTQYF. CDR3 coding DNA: TGTGCCAGCAGTGTGCAACCTGGGACAGATACGCAGTATTTT.

The CDR3 sequence: CASTGSTGRQTQYF. The CDR3 DNA sequence: TGTGCCAGCACCGGGTCGACAGGGAGGCAGACCCAGTACTTC. V is TRBV5-6 and J is TRBJ2-5; a possible D gene is TRBD1 (7 bases). The CDR3 is 14 amino acids. The germline gives CDR1 SGHDT, CDR2 YYEEEE. V gave up 6 bases and J gave up 6 bases, with 18 bases separating them. The entire variable domain, with the rest obtained from reference TRBV5-6 and TRBJ2-5, is as follows: DAGVTQSPTHLIKTRGQQVTLRCSPKSGHDTVSWYQQALGQGPQFIFQYYEEEERQRGNFPDRFSGHQFPNYSSELNVNALLLGDSALYLCASTGSTGRQTQYFGPGTRLLVL.

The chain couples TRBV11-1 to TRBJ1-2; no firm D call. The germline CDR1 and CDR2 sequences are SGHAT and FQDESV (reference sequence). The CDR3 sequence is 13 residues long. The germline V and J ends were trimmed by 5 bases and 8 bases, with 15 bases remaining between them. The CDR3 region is CASSLGGGYGYTF. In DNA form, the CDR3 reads TGTGCCAGCAGCCTAGGAGGTGGCTACGGCTACACCTTC.

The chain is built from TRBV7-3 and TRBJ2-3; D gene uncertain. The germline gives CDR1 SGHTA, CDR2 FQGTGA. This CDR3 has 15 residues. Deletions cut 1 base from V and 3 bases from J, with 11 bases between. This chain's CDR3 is CASSLIGHGTDTQYF. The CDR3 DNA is TGTGCCAGCAGCTTAATAGGGCATGGTACAGATACGCAGTATTTT.

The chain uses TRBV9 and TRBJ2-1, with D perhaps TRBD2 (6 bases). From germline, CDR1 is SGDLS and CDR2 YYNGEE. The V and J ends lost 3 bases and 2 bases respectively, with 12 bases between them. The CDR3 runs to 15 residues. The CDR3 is CASSARRAAYNEQFF. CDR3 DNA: TGTGCCAGCAGCGCCCGGAGGGCGGCCTACAATGAGCAGTTCTTC.

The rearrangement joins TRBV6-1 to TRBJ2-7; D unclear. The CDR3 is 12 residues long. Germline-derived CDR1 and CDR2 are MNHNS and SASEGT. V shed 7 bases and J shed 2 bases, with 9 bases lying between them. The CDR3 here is CASTATTYEQYF. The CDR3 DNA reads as TGTGCCAGCACGGCTACTACCTACGAGCAGTACTTC.

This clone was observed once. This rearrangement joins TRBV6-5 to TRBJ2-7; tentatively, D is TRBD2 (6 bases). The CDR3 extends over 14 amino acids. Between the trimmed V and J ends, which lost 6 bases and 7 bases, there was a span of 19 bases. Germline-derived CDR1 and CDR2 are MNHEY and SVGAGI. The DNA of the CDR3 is TGTGCCAGCAGACCTGATCGCGACCGGGGGGAGCAGTACTTC. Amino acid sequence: CASRPDRDRGEQYF.

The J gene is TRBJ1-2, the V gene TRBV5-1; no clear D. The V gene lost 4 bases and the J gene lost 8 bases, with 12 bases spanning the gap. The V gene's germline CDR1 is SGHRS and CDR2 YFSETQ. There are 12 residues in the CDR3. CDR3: CASSPEKGGYTF. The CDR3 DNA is TGCGCCAGCAGCCCCGAGAAAGGGGGCTACACCTTC. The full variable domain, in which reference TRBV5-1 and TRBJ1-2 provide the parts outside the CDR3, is KAGVTQTPRYLIKTRGQQVTLSCSPISGHRSVSWYQQTPGQGLQFLFEYFSETQRNKGNFPGRFSGRQFSNSRSEMNVSTLELGDSALYLCASSPEKGGYTFGSGTRLTVV.

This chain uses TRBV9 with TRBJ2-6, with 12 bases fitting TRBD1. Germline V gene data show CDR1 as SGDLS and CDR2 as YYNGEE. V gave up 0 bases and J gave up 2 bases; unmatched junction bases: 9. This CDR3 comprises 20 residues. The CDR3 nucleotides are TGTGCCAGCAGCGTAGGGCTTCGGGGGACAGGGGGCACTGGGGCCAACGTCCTGACTTTC. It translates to CASSVGLRGTGGTGANVLTF. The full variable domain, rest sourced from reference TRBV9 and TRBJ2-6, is DSGVTQTPKHLITATGQRVTLRCSPRSGDLSVYWYQQSLDQGLQFLIQYYNGEERAKGNILERFSAQQFPDLHSELNLSSLELGDSALYFCASSVGLRGTGGTGANVLTFGAGSRLTVL.

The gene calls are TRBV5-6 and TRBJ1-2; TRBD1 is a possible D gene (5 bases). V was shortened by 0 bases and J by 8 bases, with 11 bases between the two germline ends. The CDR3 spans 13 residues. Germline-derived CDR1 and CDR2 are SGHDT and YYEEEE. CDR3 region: CASSLVPGRGYTF. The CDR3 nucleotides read TGTGCCAGCAGCTTGGTTCCAGGGCGGGGCTACACCTTC.

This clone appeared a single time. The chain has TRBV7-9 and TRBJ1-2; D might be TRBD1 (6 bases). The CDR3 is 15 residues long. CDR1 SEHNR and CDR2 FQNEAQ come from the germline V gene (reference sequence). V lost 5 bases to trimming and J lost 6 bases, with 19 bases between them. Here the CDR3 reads CASSPQGRNLNGYTF. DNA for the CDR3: TGTGCCAGCAGCCCTCAGGGGCGTAATTTAAATGGCTACACCTTC.

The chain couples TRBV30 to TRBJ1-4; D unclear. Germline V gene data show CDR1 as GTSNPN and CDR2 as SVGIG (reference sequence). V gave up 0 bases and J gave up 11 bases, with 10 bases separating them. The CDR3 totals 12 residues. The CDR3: CAWSVEVAKLFF. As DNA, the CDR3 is TGTGCCTGGAGTGTGGAGGTTGCGAAACTGTTTTTT.

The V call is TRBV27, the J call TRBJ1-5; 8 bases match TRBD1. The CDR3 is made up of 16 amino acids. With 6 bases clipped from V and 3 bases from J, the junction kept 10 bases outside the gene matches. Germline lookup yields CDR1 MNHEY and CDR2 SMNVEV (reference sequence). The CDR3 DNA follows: TGTGCCAGCAGCCGACAGGGGCGGGTGGACAATCAGCCCCAGCATTTT. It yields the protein CASSRQGRVDNQPQHF.

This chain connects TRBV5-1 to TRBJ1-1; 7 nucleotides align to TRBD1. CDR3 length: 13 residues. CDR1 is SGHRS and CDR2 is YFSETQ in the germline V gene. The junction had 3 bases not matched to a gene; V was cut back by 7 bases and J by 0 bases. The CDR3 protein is CASGDSMNTEAFF. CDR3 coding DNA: TGCGCCAGCGGGGACAGCATGAACACTGAAGCTTTCTTT. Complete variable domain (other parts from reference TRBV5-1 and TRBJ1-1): KAGVTQTPRYLIKTRGQQVTLSCSPISGHRSVSWYQQTPGQGLQFLFEYFSETQRNKGNFPGRFSGRQFSNSRSEMNVSTLELGDSALYLCASGDSMNTEAFFGQGTRLTVV.

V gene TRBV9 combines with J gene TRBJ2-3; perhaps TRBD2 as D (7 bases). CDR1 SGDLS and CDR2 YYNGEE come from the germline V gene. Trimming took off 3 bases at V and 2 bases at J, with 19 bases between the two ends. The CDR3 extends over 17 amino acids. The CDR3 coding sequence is TGTGCCAGCAGCGCACTACCATTCGGGGGGCCCACAGATACGCAGTATTTT. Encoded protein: CASSALPFGGPTDTQYF.

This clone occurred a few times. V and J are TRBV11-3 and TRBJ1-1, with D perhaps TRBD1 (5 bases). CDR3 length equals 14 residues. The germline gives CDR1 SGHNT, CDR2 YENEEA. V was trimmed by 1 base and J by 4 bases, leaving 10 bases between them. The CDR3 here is CASSLGGDITEAFF. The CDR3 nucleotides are TGTGCCAGCAGCTTAGGGGGGGATATCACTGAAGCTTTCTTT.

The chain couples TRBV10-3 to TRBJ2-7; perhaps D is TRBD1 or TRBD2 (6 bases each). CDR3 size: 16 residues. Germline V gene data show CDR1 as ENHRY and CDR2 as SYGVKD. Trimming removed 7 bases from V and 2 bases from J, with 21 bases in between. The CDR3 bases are TGTGCCATCACCCGGACGAAGGGGGGACGAGCCTACGAGCAGTACTTC. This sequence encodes CAITRTKGGRAYEQYF.

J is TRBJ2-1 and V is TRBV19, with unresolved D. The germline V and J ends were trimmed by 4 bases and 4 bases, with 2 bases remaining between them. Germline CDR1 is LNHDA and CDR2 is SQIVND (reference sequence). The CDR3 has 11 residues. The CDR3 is CASSTYNEQFF. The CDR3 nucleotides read TGTGCCAGTAGTACTTACAATGAGCAGTTCTTC.

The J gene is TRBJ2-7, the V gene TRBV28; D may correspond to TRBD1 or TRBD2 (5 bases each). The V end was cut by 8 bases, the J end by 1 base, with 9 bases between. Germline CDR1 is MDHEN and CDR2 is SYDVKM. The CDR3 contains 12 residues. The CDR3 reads CASCEGSYEQYF. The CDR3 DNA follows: TGTGCCAGCTGTGAGGGGTCCTACGAGCAGTACTTC.

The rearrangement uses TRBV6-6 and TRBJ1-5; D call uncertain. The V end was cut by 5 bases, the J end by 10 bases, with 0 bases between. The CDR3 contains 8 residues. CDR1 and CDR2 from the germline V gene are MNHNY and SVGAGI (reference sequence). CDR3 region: CASSPQHF. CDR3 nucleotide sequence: TGTGCCAGCAGTCCCCAGCATTTT.

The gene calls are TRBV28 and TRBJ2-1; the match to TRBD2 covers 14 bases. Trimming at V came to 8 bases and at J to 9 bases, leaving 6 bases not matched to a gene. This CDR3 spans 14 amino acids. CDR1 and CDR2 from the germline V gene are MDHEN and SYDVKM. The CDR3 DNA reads TGTGCCAGCCAGACTAGCGGGAGGGCAGGTGAGCAGTTCTTC. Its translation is CASQTSGRAGEQFF.

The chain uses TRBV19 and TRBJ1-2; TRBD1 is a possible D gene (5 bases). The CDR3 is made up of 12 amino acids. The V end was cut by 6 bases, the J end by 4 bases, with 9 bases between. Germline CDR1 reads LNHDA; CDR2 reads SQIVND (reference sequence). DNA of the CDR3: TGTGCCAGTAGGGGGCCGGTCTATGGCTACACCTTC. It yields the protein CASRGPVYGYTF.

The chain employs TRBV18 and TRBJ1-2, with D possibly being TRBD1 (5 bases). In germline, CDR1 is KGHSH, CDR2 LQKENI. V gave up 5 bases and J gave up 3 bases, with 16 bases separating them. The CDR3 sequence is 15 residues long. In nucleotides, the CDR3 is TGTGCCAGCTCAGAACGTCCGGGACGGGACTATGGCTACACCTTC. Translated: CASSERPGRDYGYTF.

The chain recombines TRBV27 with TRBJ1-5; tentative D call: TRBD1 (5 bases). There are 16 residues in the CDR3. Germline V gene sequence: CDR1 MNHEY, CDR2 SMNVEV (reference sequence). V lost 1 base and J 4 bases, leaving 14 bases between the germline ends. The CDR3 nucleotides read TGTGCCAGCAGTTTATTTGGGTGGGGGGGTAATCAGCCCCAGCATTTT. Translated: CASSLFGWGGNQPQHF.

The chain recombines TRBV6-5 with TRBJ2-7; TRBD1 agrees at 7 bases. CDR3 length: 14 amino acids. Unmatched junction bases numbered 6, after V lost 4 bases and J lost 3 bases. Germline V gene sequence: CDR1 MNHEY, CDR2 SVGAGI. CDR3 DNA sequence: TGTGCCAGCAGTTTGACAGGGCTTGGCTACGAGCAGTACTTC. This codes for CASSLTGLGYEQYF.

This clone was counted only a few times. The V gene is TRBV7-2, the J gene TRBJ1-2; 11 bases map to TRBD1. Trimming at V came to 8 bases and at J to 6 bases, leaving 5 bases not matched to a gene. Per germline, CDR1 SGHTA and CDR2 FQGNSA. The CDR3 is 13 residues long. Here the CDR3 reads CASHPGQGDGYTF. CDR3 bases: TGTGCCAGCCACCCGGGACAGGGGGATGGCTACACCTTC.

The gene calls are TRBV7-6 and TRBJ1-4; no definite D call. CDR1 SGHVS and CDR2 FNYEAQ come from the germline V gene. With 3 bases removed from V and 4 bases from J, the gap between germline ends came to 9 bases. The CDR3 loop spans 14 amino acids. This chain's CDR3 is CASSLSAFNEKLFF. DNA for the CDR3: TGTGCCAGCAGCTTGTCGGCCTTTAATGAAAAACTGTTTTTT.

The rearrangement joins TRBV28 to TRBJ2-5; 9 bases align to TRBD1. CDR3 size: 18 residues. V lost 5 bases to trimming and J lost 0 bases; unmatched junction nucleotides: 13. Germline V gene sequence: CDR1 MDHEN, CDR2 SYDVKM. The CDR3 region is CASSLRRTGVSHQETQYF. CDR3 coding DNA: TGTGCCAGCAGTCTCCGCAGGACAGGGGTTTCGCACCAAGAGACCCAGTACTTC.

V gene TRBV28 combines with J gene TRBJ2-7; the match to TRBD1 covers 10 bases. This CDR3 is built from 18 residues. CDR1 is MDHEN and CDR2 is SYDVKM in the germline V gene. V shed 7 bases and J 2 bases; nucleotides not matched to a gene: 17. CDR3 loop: CASTSLGVDRGQPYEQYF. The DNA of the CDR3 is TGTGCCAGCACCAGTTTGGGGGTAGACAGGGGGCAACCCTACGAGCAGTACTTC.

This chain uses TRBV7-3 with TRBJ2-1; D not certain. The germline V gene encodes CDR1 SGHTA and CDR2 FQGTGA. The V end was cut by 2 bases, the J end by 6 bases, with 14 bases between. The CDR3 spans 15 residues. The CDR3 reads CASSLDPELGNEQFF. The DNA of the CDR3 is TGTGCCAGCAGCTTAGACCCGGAGCTCGGCAATGAGCAGTTCTTC.